This TCR beta chain was obtained from a study of T cells after yellow fever vaccination. Study results and caveats: The presence of abundant clonotypes contaminating from the bulk population was possible in FACS-sorted repertoires. Across the CD4 and CD8 compartments, a small share of clonotypes was present in both. Although the secondary response was weaker, it peaked faster, at day 5 versus 15. Post-booster reappearance was seen for most primary-vaccination clones (just under 97% CD4, about 90% CD8).

TCRdb re-derived calls from the 5' RACE reads in MiXCR, one entry per CDR3 protein. The sample includes almost 600,000 distinct CDR3 sequences, roughly 14% seen only once; the top ten take more than 13%. V was cut by 2 bases and J by 5 bases, with 4 bases left in between. The germline gives CDR1 MNHEY, CDR2 SVGEGT. The length of the CDR3 is 11 residues. Only a few counts were recorded for this clonotype. Its antigen is undetermined. Source: PBMCs, taken on the day of the yellow fever booster vaccination. This rearrangement joins TRBV6-2 or TRBV6-3 to TRBJ2-7; D is undetermined. This TCR was sampled from a man aged 30-40 years who received the YFV17D yellow fever vaccine. CDR3 DNA sequence: TGTGCCAGCAGTTACGTGAACGAGCAGTACTTC. Translated: CASSYVNEQYF.